Listed here is a single T cell receptor beta chain. The germline V gene encodes CDR1 SNHLY and CDR2 FYNNEI. The CDR3 extends over 14 amino acids. Deletions cut 6 bases from V and 0 bases from J, with 11 bases between. This sample is drawn from a study of cytomegalovirus exposure and HLA in healthy donors. The PCR used 60 Vbeta and 13 Jbeta primers. This table comes from immunoSEQ multiplex PCR, and its TCRdb copy is limited to in-frame clones, with some not included. The table shows roughly 290,000 clones, with 80% to 90% occurring only once. V is TRBV2 and J is TRBJ1-1; D uncertain. Sequenced input: PBMCs. The source is a woman in her late teens or twenties in good health and CMV-seronegative. CDR3 in amino acids: CASRVTDLNTEAFF. CDR3 in DNA: TGTGCCAGCAGGGTAACAGATCTGAACACTGAAGCTTTCTTT.